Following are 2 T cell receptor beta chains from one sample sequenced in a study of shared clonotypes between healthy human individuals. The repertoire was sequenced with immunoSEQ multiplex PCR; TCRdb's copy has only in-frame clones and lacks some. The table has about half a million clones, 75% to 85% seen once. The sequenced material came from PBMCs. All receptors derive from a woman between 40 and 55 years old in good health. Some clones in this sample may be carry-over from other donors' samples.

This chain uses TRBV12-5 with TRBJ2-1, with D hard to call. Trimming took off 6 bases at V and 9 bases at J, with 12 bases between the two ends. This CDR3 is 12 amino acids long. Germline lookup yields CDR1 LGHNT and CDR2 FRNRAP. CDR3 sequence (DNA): TGTGCTAGTGGGATGCTTTCCGGTGAGCAGTTCTTC. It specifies CASGMLSGEQFF.

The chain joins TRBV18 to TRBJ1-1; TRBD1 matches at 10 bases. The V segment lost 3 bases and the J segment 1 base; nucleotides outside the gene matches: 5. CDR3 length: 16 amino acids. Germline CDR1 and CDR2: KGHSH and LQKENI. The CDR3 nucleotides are TGTGCCAGCTCACCCCGGGGACAGGGGACGAACACTGAAGCTTTCTTT. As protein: CASSPRGQGTNTEAFF.